This T cell receptor beta chain was found in a study of CD8+CD57+ T cells in acquired aplastic anemia. Germline CDR1 SGHTA, CDR2 FQGNSA. This CDR3 is built from 14 residues. Trimming cost V 6 bases and J 0 bases; bases outside gene matches: 0. It was patients with CD8+CD57+ cell expansion by flow cytometry who were chosen for sequencing. The patients all had a severe acquired aplastic anemia diagnosis. Untreated patients provided the blood samples, with no therapy given before sampling. The study profiled TCR beta VDJ and CDR3 using genomic DNA as template. TCRdb used MiXCR to reprocess the reads, holding one entry per CDR3 protein. The sample holds 110,000 or so distinct CDR3 sequences; 50% to 60% are singletons and the top ten take approximately 28%. Comment on this clonotype: Its antigen is as yet unknown.

General study results and limits: There were about 27 CD8+ CDR3 sequences that occurred in both patients and controls.

The specimen was sorted CD4+, CD8+, or CD8+CD57+ T cells (not recorded which) from PBMCs. This sequence joins TRBV7-2 and TRBJ2-7; 12 positions match TRBD2. The sequence derives from a human donor with aplastic anemia. CDR3 nucleotides: TGTGCCAGCAGGACTAGCGGGAGCTCCTACGAGCAGTACTTC. It encodes CASRTSGSSYEQYF.